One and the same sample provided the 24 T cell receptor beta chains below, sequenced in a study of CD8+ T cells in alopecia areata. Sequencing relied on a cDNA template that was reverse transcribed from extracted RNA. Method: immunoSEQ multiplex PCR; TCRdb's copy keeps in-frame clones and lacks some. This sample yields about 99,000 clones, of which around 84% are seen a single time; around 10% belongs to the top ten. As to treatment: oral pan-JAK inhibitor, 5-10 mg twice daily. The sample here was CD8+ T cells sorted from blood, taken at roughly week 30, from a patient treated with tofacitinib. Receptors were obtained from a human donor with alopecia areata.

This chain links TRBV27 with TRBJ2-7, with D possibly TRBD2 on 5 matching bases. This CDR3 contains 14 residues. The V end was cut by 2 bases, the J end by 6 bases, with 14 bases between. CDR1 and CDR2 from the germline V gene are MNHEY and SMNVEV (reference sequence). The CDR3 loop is CASSLTGIFGEQYF. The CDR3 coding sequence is TGTGCCAGCAGTTTAACGGGGATATTCGGCGAGCAGTACTTC.

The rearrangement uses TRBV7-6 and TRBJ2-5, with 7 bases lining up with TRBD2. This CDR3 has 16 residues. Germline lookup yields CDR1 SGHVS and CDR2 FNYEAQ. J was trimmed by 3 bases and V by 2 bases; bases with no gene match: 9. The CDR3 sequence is CASSLRAGRLEETQYF. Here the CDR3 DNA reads TGTGCCAGCAGCTTAAGAGCGGGAAGGCTGGAAGAGACCCAGTACTTC.

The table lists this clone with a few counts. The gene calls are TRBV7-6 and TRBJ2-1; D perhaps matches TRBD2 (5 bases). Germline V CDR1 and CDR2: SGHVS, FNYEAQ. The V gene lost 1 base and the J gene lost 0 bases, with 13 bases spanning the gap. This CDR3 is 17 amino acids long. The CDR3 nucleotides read TGTGCCAGCAGCTTAGGGCTAGCTATGAGCTCCTACAATGAGCAGTTCTTC. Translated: CASSLGLAMSSYNEQFF.

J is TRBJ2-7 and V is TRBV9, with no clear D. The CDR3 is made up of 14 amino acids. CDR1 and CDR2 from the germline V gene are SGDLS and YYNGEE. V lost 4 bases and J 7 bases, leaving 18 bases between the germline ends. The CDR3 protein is CASSPFDTRSEQYF. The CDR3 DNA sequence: TGTGCCAGCAGCCCTTTCGATACCCGCAGTGAGCAGTACTTC.

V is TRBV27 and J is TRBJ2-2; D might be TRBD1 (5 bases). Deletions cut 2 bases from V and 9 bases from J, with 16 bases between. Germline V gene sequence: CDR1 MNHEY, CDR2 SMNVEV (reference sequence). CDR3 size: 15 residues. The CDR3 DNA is TGTGCCAGCAGTTTAGTCAGGGCCCGAGACCGGGAGCTGTTTTTT. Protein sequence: CASSLVRARDRELFF.

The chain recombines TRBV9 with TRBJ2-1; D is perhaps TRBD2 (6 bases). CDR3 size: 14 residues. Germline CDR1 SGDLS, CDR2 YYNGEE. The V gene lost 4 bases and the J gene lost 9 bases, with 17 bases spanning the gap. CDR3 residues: CASSSSAALGEQFF. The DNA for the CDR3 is TGTGCCAGCAGCTCTAGCGCCGCCTTGGGTGAGCAGTTCTTC.

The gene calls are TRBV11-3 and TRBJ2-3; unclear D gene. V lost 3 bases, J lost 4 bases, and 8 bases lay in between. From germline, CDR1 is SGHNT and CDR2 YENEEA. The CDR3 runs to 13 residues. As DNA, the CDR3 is TGTGCCAGCAGCTTGGGCACCGCAGATACGCAGTATTTT. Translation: CASSLGTADTQYF. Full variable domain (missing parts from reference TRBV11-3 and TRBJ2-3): EAGVVQSPRYKIIEKKQPVAFWCNPISGHNTLYWYLQNLGQGPELLIRYENEEAVDDSQLPKDRFSAERLKGVDSTLKIQPAELGDSAVYLCASSLGTADTQYFGPGTRLTVL.

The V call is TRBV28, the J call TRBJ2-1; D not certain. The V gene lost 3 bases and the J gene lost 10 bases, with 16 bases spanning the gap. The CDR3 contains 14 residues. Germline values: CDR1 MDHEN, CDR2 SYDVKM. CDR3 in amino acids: CASSLSNAGSEQFF. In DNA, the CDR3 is TGTGCCAGCAGTTTGTCCAATGCCGGGTCCGAGCAGTTCTTC.

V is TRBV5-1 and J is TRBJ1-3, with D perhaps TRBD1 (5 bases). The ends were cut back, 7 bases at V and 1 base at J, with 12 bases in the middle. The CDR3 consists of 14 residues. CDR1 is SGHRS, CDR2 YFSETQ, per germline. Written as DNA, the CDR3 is TGCGCCAGCGGGACCGAAGATTCTGGAAACACCATATATTTT. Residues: CASGTEDSGNTIYF.

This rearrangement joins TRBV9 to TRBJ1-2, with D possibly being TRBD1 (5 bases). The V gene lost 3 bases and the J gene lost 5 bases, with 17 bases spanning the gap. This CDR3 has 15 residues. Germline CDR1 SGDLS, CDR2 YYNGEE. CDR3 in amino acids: CASSGQDERGYGYTF. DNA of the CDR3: TGTGCCAGCAGCGGCCAGGACGAGCGGGGGTATGGCTACACCTTC. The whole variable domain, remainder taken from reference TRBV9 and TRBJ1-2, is DSGVTQTPKHLITATGQRVTLRCSPRSGDLSVYWYQQSLDQGLQFLIQYYNGEERAKGNILERFSAQQFPDLHSELNLSSLELGDSALYFCASSGQDERGYGYTFGSGTRLTVV.

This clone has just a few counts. This CDR3 reads CASSYGQGAFVEQYF. CDR3 nucleotide sequence: TGTGCCAGCAGTTACGGACAGGGGGCTTTTGTCGAGCAGTACTTC. This sequence joins TRBV6-6 and TRBJ2-7; TRBD1 matches at 11 bases. CDR1 MNHNY and CDR2 SVGAGI come from the germline V gene (reference sequence). Trimming at V came to 2 bases and at J to 6 bases, leaving 6 bases not matched to a gene. The CDR3 is 15 amino acids.

The CDR3 nucleotides read TGCGCCAGCAGCCAAACAGCTCCGGGACTAGCCTCCTACGAGCAGTACTTC. Amino acids: CASSQTAPGLASYEQYF. The chain uses TRBV4-1 and TRBJ2-7; 9 bases map to TRBD2. Trimming took 2 bases from V and 0 from J; bases not matched to a gene: 8. This CDR3 has 17 amino acids. From germline, CDR1 is MGHRA and CDR2 YSYEKL.

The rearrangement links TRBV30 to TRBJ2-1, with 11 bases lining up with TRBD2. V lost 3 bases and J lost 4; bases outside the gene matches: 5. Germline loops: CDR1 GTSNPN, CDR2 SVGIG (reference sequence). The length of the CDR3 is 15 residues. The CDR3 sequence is CAWSITSGSYNEQFF. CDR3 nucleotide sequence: TGTGCCTGGAGCATCACTAGCGGGAGTTACAATGAGCAGTTCTTC.

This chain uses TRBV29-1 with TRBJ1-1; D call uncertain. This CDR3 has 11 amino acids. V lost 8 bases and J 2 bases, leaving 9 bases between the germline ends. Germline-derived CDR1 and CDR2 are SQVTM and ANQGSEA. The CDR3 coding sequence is TGCAGCCATCAGAAAAACACTGAAGCTTTCTTT. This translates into CSHQKNTEAFF.

The CDR3 reads CASSYVARTDTQYF. CDR3 bases: TGTGCCAGCAGTTACGTAGCCCGCACAGATACGCAGTATTTT. The rearrangement uses TRBV6-6 and TRBJ2-3; D ambiguous. The CDR3 extends over 14 amino acids. V lost 2 bases and J lost 1, with 7 bases in between. Per germline, CDR1 MNHNY and CDR2 SVGAGI (reference sequence).

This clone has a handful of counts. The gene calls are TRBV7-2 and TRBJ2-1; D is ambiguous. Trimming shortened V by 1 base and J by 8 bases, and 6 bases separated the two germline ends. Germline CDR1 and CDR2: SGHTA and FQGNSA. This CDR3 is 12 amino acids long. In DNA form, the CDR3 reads TGTGCCAGCAGCTTAGTAGTCCATGAGCAGTTCTTC. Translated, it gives CASSLVVHEQFF.

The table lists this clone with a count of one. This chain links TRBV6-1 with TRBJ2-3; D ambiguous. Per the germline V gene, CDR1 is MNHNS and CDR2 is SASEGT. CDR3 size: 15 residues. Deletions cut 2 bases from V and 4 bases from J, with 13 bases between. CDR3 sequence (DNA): TGTGCCAGCAGTGAAAGGACCCTGACATCAGATACGCAGTATTTT. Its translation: CASSERTLTSDTQYF.

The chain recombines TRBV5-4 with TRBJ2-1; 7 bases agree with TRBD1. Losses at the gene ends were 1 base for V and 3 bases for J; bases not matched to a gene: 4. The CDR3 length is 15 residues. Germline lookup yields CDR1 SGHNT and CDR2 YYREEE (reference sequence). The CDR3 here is CASSLKGAGYNEQFF. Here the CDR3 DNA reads TGTGCCAGCAGCTTGAAGGGGGCAGGCTACAATGAGCAGTTCTTC.

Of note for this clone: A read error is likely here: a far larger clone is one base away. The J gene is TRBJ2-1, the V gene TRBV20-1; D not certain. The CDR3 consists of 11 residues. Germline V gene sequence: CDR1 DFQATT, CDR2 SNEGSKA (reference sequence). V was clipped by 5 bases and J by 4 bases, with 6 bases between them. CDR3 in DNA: TGCAGTGCTGATCCTTACAATGAGCAGTTCTTC. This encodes CSADPYNEQFF.

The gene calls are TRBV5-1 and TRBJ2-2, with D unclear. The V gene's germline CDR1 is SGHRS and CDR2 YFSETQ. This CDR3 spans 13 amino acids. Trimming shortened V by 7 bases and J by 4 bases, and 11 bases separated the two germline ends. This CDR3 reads CASCVTGTGELFF. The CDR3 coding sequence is TGCGCCAGCTGTGTGACGGGCACCGGGGAGCTGTTTTTT.

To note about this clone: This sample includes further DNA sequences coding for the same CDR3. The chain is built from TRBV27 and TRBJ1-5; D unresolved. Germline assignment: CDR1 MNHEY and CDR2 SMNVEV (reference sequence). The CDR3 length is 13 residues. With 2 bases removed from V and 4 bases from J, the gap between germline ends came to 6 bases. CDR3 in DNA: TGTGCCAGCAGTTTAGCGGGAAATCAGCCCCAGCATTTT. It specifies CASSLAGNQPQHF.

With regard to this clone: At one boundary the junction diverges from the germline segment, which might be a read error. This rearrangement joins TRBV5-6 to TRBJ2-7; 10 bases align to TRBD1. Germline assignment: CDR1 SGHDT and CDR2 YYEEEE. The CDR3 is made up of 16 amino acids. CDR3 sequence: CASSLLGQGFGGAVDF. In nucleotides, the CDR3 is TGTGCCAGCAGCTTGTTGGGACAGGGGTTTGGAGGGGCTGTCGACTTC.

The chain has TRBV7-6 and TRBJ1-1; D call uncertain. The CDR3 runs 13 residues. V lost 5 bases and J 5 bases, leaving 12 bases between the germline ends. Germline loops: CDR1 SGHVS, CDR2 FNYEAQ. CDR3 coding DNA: TGTGCCAGCAGCGTAGGATCGGGAACTGAAGCTTTCTTT. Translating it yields CASSVGSGTEAFF. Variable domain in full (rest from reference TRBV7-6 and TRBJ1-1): GAGVSQSPRYKVTKRGQDVALRCDPISGHVSLYWYRQALGQGPEFLTYFNYEAQQDKSGLPNDRFSAERPEGSISTLTIQRTEQRDSAMYRCASSVGSGTEAFFGQGTRLTVV.

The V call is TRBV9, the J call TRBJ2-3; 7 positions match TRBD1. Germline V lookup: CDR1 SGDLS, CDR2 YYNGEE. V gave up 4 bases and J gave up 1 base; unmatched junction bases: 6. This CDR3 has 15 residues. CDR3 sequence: CASSPRTGRTDTQYF. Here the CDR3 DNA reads TGTGCCAGCAGCCCACGGACAGGACGCACAGATACGCAGTATTTT.